The sample holds a few counts of the clone carrying this T cell receptor beta chain. V lost 6 bases to trimming and J lost 2 bases; unmatched junction nucleotides: 14. The CDR3 is 19 residues long. Combining a sample-barcoded 5' primer with a J-beta primer mix, a second PCR ran for roughly 7 to 12 cycles. TCRdb called the 5' RACE reads again in MiXCR, with one record for every CDR3 protein. Of around 1,000,000 distinct CDR3 sequences in the sample, less than 25% are singletons; the top ten hold approximately 0.7%. This sample is drawn from a study of blood T cells in healthy people across ages. The sample also formed part of further work on T cells of mothers and their children.

This TCR derives from a girl aged 2 to 9 in good health. Sequences were obtained from blood. V usage is TRBV12-3 or TRBV12-4 and J usage is TRBJ2-6, with 9 nucleotides matching TRBD1. The CDR3 DNA follows: TGTGCCAGCAGGAAGAGGGGACAGGGAGTTACAGCTGGGGCCAACGTCCTGACTTTC. It yields the protein CASRKRGQGVTAGANVLTF.